The clone carrying this TCR beta chain was observed a few times. Its antigen is as yet unknown. The data stem from a study of T cell clonotyping in hematopoietic cell transplantation. Looking at the study overall: Recipients' pretransplant samples followed cytoreduction. Overall study findings and caveats: Higher Inverse Simpson Index values in graft donor and pretransplant recipient predicted broader posttransplant TCR diversity. Few recipient clonotypes overlapped donors; over 95% were de novo at given depth.

V lost 0 bases to trimming and J lost 5 bases; unmatched junction nucleotides: 8. This CDR3 is 16 amino acids long. Germline V gene sequence: CDR1 SGHNT, CDR2 YENEEA. Sequencing was performed with immunoSEQ multiplex PCR; in TCRdb, only in-frame clones are kept and a portion is missing. This sample has 5,400 or so clones, with about 34% found just once. Specified time point: recipient sample about 28 days before transplant, after cytoreduction. This receptor was taken from a man aged 50-59 years with myelofibrosis. Some clones in this sample may be carry-over from other donors' samples. This chain uses TRBV11-3 with TRBJ1-2, with 8 bases lining up with TRBD1. This material consisted of peripheral blood mononuclear cells, taken before stem cell transplant. The CDR3 sequence is CASSLDGSGTGYGYTF. The CDR3 DNA sequence: TGTGCCAGCAGCTTAGATGGCTCCGGGACAGGTTATGGCTACACCTTC.